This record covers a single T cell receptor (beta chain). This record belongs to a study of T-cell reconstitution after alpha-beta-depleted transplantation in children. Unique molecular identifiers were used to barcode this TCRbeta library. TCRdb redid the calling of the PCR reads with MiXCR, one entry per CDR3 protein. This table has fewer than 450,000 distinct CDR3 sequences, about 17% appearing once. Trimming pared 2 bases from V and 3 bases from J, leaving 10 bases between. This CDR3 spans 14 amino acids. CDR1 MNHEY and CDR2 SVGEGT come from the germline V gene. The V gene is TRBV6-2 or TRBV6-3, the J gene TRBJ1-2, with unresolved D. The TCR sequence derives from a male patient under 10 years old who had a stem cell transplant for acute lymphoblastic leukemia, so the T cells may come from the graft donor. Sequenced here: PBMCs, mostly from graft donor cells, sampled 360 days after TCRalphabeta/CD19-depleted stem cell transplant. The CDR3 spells CASSYGSGDYGYTF. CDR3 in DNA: TGTGCCAGCAGTTACGGTTCCGGCGACTATGGCTACACCTTC.